This record looks at one T cell receptor (beta chain) sequence and its context. This clone's antigen is unknown. Base qualities are missing; no much larger clone stands one base away. The entry originates in a study of blood T cells in healthy people across ages (dated by TCRdb to about 2015). At the level of the whole study: In model experiments, template switching captured about one uniquely barcoded TCR beta cDNA molecule for every two T cells. To track age-related changes in TCR beta repertoire diversity, the study relied on deep sequencing normalized with unique cDNA molecular identifiers. Donors were grouped into four age groups: young (average 16 years), middle-aged (about 40), aged (around 60) and long-lived (less than 85). To avoid experimental bias, donors of different ages were randomly spread across the sequencing lanes. Two additional independent replicas of 1 million unique cDNA reads from the same blood draw were analyzed for two donors (one aged 18 to 29 and one aged 80 or older).

Donors were a few dozen systemically healthy Caucasian individuals from Russia aged roughly 6 to 100 years. Approximately 11 milliliters of peripheral blood were drawn from each donor into EDTA-treated Vacutainer tubes. Ficoll-Paque density-gradient centrifugation was used to isolate PBMCs, with at least 6.5 million per sample. Total RNA, at least 5 micrograms per sample, was extracted from PBMCs with Trizol reagent. For every donor, flow cytometry on a PBMC aliquot measured the percentage of naive CD45RAhigh/CD27high T cells. The library was built by means of 5' RACE. Sequencing was performed on an Illumina HiSeq 2500. The second PCR ran for about 7 to 11 cycles and used a J-beta primer mix along with a sample-barcoded 5' primer. Each TCR beta cDNA molecule received a unique molecular identifier from a template-switch 5' adaptor carrying 12 random nucleotides. Each sample yielded at least 2.5 million CDR3-containing paired-end reads. All of the RNA was converted into first-strand cDNA using the Mint cDNA synthesis kit, with a TRBC-specific oligonucleotide serving as the primer. All cDNA was treated with uracil-DNA glycosylase and then went through a first 18-cycle PCR with the universal primers M1SS and BC2_uni_R. Per the authors' processing: Each sample was normalized by randomly selecting 1 million high-quality reads, each carrying a distinct molecular identifier. Instead of being binned into consensus sequences, reads with shared molecular identifiers were discarded. MiTCR, with a Q25 quality threshold and the strictest error-elimination algorithm, was used for CDR3 identification, clonotype clustering and error correction. A nonparametric unseen species model with Euler transformation was used to estimate lower-bound total TCR beta diversity. The raw public reads went through TCRdb reprocessing: fastp at Q25, MiXCR clone calling, in-frame beta chains kept. Here each entry gathers all rows of one CDR3 protein and keeps the most common genes and DNA. TCRdb, not the authors, supplied the V and J calls. The sample table shows under 1,000,000 distinct CDR3 sequences, and about half are seen once. The ten largest clonotypes hold 15% to 20% of the sample.

General conclusions and limits of the study: As age increased, observed TCR beta diversity per million T cells dropped in a roughly linear way, and a significant reduction was already evident by age approximately 40. Estimates of total diversity based on one million sequenced T cells were considered lower bounds and underestimates. There was a strong correlation between observed TCR beta diversity and the percentage of naive T cells measured by flow cytometry. Compared with the aged group, the long-lived group had more naive CD4+ T cells, fewer expanded clones and increased TCR diversity, suggesting age selection. Because the CMV infection status of the donors was unknown, age-related changes in expanded clonotypes may potentially have been confounded. Bulk unsorted PBMC profiling prevented conclusive comparison of naive and antigen-experienced compartments.

Sequences were obtained from blood. The clonotype was recovered from a man of 80 years or more in good health.

The DNA sequence is given as TGTGCCAGCAGTATAGGGACTTCCGGGACAGGGATTGATCAGCCCCAGCATTTT. This translates into CASSIGTSGTGIDQPQHF. In this chain, TRBV28 is recombined with TRBJ1-5, with 9 central nucleotides matching TRBD1. From the germline V gene, CDR1 is MDHEN and CDR2 is SYDVKM. V is trimmed back by 5 bases and J by 5 bases, and the junction contains 16 bases that no gene match accounts for. The CDR3 has 18 amino acids, counting the end cysteine and phenylalanine. CDR3 DNA is the only sequence kept; it has 54 bases, read in frame from the first base.